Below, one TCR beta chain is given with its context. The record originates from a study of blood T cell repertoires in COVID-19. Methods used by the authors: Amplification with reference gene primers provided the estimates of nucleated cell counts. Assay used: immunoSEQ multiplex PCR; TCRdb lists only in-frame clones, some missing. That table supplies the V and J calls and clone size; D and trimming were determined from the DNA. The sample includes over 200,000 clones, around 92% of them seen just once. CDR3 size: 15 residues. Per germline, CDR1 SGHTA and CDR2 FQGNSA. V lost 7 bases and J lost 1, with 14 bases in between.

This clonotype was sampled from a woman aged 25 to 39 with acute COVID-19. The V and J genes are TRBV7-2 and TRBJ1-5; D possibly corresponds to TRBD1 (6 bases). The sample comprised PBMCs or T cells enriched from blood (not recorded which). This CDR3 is CASTVGGESNQPQHF. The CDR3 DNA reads TGTGCCAGCACGGTAGGGGGGGAGAGCAATCAGCCCCAGCATTTT.